This record looks at one T cell receptor beta chain sequence and its context. Alongside a J-beta primer mix, a sample-barcoded 5' primer served in a second PCR lasting 7 to 11 cycles. A single record per CDR3 protein comes from TCRdb applying MiXCR to the 5' RACE reads. The data contain hundreds of thousands of distinct CDR3 sequences, more than 25% of them singletons. These data are taken from a study of blood T cells in healthy people across ages. The V and J ends lost 3 bases and 3 bases respectively, with 11 bases between them. The CDR3 loop spans 14 amino acids. Germline V gene data show CDR1 as SGDLS and CDR2 as YYNGEE. Healthy individuals of Caucasian origin from Russia, aged about 6 to 95, served as donors. These data also formed part of another study, on T cells of mothers and their children.

V is TRBV9 and J is TRBJ2-3, with D perhaps TRBD2 (6 bases). The clonotype originates from a boy under 18 in good health. What was sequenced was blood. CDR3: CASSAPGETDTQYF. CDR3 nucleotides: TGTGCCAGCAGCGCCCCGGGAGAGACAGATACGCAGTATTTT.